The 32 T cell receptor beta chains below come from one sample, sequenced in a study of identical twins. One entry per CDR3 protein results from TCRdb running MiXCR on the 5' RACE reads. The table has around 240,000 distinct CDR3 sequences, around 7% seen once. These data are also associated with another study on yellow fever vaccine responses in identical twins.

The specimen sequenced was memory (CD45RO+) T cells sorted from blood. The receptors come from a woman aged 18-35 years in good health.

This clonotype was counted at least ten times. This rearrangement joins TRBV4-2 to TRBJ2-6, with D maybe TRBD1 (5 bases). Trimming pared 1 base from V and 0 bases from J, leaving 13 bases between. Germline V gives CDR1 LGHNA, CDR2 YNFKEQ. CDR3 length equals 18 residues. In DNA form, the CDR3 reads TGTGCCAGCAGCCAAGCGGGCTTACAGGCCTCTGGGGCCAACGTCCTGACTTTC. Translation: CASSQAGLQASGANVLTF.

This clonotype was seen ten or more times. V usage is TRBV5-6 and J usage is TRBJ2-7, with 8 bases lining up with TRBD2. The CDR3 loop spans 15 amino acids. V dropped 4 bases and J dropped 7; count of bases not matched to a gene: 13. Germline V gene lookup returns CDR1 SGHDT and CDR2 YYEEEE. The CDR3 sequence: CASSPLAGRLGEQYV. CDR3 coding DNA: TGTGCCAGCAGCCCATTAGCGGGACGCCTTGGGGAGCAGTACGTC.

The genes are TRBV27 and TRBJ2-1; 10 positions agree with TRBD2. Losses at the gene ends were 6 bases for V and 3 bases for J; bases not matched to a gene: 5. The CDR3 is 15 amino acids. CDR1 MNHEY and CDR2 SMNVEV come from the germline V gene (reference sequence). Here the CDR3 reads CASRLAGGLYNEQFF. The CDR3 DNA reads TGTGCCAGCAGATTAGCGGGAGGTCTCTACAATGAGCAGTTCTTC.

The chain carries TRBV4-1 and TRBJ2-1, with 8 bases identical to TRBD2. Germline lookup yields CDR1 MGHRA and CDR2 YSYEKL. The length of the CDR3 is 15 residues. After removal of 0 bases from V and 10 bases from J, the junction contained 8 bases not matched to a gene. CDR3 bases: TGCGCCAGCAGCCAAGAAGGGAGCGGGAGAGGGGAGCAGTTCTTC. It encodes CASSQEGSGRGEQFF.

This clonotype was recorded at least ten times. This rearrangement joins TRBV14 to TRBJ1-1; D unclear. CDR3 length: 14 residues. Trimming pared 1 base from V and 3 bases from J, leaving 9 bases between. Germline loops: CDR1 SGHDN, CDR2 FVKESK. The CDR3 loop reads CASSQGWGYTEAFF. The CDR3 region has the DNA TGTGCCAGCAGCCAAGGCTGGGGTTACACTGAAGCTTTCTTT.

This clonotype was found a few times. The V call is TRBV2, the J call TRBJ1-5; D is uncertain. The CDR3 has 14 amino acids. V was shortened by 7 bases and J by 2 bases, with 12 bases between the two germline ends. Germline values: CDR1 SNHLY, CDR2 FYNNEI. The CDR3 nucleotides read TGTGCCAGCATCGGGGATTCTGGCAATCAGCCCCAGCATTTT. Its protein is CASIGDSGNQPQHF.

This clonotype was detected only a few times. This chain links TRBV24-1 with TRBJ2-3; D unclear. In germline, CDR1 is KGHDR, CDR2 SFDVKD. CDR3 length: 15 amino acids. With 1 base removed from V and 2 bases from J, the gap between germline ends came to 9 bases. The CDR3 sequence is CATSDLGGNTDTQYF. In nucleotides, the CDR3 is TGTGCCACCAGTGATTTAGGCGGAAACACAGATACGCAGTATTTT.

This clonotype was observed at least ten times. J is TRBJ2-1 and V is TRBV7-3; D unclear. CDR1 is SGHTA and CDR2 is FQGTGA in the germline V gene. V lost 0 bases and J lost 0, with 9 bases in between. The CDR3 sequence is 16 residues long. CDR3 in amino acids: CASSLTKLSSYNEQFF. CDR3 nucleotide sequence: TGTGCCAGCAGCTTAACGAAGTTGAGCTCCTACAATGAGCAGTTCTTC.

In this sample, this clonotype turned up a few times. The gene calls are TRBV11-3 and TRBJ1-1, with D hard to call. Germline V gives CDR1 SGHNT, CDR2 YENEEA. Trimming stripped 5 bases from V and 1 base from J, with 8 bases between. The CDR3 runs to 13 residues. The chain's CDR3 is CASSVYKNTEAFF. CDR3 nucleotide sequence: TGTGCCAGCAGCGTCTACAAGAACACTGAAGCTTTCTTT.

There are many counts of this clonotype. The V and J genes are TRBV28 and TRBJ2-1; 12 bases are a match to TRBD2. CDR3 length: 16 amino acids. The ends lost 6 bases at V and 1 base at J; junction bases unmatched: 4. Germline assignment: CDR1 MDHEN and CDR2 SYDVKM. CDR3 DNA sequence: TGTGCCAGCAGACTCACTAGCGGGGGGTCCTACAATGAGCAGTTCTTC. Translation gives CASRLTSGGSYNEQFF.

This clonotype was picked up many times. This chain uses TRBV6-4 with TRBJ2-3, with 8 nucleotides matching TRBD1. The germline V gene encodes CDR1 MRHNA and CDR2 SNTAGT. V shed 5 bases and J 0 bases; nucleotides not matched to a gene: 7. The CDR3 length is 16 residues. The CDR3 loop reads CASSKPQGASTDTQYF. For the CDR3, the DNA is TGTGCCAGCAGTAAACCGCAGGGGGCCAGCACAGATACGCAGTATTTT.

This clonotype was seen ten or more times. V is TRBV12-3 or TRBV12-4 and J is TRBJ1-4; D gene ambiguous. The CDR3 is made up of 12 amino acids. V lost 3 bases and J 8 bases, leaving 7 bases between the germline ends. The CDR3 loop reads CASSFFGEKLFF. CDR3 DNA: TGTGCCAGCAGTTTCTTTGGGGAAAAACTGTTTTTT.

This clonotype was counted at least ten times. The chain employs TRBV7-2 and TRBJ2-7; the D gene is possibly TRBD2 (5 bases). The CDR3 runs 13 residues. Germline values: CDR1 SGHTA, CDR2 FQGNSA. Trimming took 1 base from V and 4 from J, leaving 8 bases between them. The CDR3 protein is CASSLGTEYEQYV. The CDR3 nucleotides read TGTGCCAGCAGCTTAGGGACTGAGTACGAGCAGTACGTC.

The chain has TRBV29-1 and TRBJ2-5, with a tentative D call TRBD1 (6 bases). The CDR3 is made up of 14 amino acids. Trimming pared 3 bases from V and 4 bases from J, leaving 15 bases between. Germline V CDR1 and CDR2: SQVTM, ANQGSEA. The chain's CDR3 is CSVDGQGKGETQYF. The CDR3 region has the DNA TGCAGCGTTGATGGGCAGGGGAAAGGAGAGACCCAGTACTTC.

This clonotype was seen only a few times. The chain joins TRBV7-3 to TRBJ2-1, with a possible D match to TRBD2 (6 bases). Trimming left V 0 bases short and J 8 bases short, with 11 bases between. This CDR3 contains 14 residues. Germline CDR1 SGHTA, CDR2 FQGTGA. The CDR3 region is CASSLTPGAHEQFF. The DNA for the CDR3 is TGTGCCAGCAGCTTAACACCGGGAGCCCATGAGCAGTTCTTC.

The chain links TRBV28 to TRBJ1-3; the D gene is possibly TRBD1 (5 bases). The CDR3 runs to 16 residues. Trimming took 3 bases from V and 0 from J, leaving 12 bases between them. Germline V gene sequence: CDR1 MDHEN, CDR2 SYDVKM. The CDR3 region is CASSLGRAFSGNTIYF. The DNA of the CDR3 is TGTGCCAGCAGTTTGGGCAGGGCCTTCTCTGGAAACACCATATATTTT.

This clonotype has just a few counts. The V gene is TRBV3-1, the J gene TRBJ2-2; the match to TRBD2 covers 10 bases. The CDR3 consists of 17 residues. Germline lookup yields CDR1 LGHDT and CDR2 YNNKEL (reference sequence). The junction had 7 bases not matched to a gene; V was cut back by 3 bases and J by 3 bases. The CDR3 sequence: CASSQPGLAEHTGELFF. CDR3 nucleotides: TGTGCCAGCAGCCAGCCCGGACTAGCGGAACACACCGGGGAGCTGTTTTTT.

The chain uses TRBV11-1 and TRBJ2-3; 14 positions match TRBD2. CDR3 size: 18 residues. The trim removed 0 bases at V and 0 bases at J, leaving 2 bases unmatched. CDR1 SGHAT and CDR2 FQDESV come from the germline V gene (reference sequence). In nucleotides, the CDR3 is TGTGCCAGCAGCTTAGCAGGACTAGCGGGGGGCAGCACAGATACGCAGTATTTT. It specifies CASSLAGLAGGSTDTQYF.

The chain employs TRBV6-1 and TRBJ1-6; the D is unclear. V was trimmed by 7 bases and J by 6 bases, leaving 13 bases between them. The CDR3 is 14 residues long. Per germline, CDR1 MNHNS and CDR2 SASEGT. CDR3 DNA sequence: TGTGCCAGCACCCCGCGGGGTATTAATTCACCCCTCCACTTT. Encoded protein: CASTPRGINSPLHF.

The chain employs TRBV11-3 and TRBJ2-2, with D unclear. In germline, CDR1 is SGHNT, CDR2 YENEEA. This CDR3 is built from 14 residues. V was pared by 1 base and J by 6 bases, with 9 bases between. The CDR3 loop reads CASSLVPVPGELFF. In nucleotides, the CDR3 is TGTGCCAGCAGCTTAGTTCCAGTTCCCGGGGAGCTGTTTTTT.

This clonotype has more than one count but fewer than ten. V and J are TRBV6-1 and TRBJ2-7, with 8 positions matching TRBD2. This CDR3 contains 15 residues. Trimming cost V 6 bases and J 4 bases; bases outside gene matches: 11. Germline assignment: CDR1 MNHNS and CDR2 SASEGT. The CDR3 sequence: CASSDRGTSSYEQYF. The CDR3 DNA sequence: TGTGCCAGCAGCGATAGGGGGACTAGTTCTTACGAGCAGTACTTC.

CDR3 coding DNA: TGTGCCAGCAGGGAGACAGGGGGCGGTGGCTACACCTTC. It encodes CASRETGGGGYTF. The chain employs TRBV2 and TRBJ1-2; TRBD1 matches at 10 bases. The ends lost 6 bases at V and 7 bases at J; junction bases unmatched: 5. The CDR3 length is 13 residues. From germline, CDR1 is SNHLY and CDR2 FYNNEI. Complete variable domain (other parts from reference TRBV2 and TRBJ1-2): EPEVTQTPSHQVTQMGQEVILRCVPISNHLYFYWYRQILGQKVEFLVSFYNNEISEKSEIFDDQFSVERPDGSNFTLKIRSTKLEDSAMYFCASRETGGGGYTFGSGTRLTVV.

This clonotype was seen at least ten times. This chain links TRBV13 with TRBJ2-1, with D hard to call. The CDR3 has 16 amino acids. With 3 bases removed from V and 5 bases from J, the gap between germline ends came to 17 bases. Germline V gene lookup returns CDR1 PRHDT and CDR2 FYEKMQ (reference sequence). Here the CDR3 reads CASSFIGISINNEQFF. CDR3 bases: TGTGCCAGCAGCTTTATTGGGATAAGCATAAACAATGAGCAGTTCTTC.

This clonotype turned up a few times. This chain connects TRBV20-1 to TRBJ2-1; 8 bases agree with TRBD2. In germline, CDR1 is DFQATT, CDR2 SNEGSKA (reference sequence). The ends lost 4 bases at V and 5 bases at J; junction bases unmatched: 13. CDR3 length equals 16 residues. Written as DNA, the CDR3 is TGCAGTGCTACATACCCCGCGGGGGGCCGGGACAATGAGCAGTTCTTC. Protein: CSATYPAGGRDNEQFF.

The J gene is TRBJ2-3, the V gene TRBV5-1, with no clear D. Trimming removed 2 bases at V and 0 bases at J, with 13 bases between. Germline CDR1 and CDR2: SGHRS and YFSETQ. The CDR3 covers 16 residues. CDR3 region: CASSLHLGKSTDTQYF. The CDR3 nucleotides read TGCGCCAGCAGCTTACATCTCGGTAAAAGCACAGATACGCAGTATTTT. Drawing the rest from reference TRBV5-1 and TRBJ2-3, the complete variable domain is KAGVTQTPRYLIKTRGQQVTLSCSPISGHRSVSWYQQTPGQGLQFLFEYFSETQRNKGNFPGRFSGRQFSNSRSEMNVSTLELGDSALYLCASSLHLGKSTDTQYFGPGTRLTVL.

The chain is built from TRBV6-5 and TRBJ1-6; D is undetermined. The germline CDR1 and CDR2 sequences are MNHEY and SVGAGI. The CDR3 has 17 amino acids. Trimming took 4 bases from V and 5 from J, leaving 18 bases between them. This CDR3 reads CASSSQFTQANNSPLHF. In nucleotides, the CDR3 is TGTGCCAGCAGTTCTCAATTTACTCAGGCAAATAATTCACCCCTCCACTTT.

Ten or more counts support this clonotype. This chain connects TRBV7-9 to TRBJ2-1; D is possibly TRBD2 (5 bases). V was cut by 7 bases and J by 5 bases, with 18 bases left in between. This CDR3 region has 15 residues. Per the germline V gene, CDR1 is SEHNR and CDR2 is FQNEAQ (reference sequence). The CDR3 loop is CASNPPGLPNNEQFF. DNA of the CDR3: TGTGCCAGCAACCCCCCGGGATTACCTAACAATGAGCAGTTCTTC.

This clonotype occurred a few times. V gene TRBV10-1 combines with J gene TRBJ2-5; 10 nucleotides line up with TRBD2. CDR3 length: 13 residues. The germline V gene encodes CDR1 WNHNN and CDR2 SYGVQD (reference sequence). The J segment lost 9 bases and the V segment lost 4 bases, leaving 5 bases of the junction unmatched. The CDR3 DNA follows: TGCGCCAGCAGTGGAATAGCGGGGGGACCCCAGTACTTC. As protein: CASSGIAGGPQYF.

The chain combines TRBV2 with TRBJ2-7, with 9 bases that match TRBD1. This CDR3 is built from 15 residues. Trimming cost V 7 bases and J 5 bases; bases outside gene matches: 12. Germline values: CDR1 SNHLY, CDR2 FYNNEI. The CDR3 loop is CASTLGPGQGDEQYF. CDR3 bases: TGTGCCAGCACCCTCGGGCCGGGACAGGGTGACGAGCAGTACTTC.

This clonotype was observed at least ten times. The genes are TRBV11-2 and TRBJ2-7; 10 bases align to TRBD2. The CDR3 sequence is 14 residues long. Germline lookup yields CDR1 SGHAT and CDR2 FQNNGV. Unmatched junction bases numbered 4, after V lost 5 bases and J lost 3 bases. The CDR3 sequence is CASSLASGSYEQYF. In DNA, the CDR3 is TGTGCCAGCAGCCTCGCTAGCGGGAGCTACGAGCAGTACTTC.

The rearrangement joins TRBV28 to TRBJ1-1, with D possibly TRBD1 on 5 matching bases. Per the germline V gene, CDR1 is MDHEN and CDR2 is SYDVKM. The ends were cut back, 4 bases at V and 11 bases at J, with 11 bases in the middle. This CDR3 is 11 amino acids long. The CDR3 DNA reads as TGTGCCAGCAGTTGGGGACCGAACGCTTTCTTT. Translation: CASSWGPNAFF. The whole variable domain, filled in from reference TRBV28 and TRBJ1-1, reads DVKVTQSSRYLVKRTGEKVFLECVQDMDHENMFWYRQDPGLGLRLIYFSYDVKMKEKGDIPEGYSVSREKKERFSLILESASTNQTSMYLCASSWGPNAFFGQGTRLTVV.

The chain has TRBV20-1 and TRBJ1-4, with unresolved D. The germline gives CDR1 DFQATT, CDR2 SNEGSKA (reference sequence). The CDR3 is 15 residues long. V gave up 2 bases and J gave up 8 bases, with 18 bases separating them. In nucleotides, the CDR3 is TGCAGTGCTAGACGGGGTGGATCAAAGGTGGAAAAACTGTTTTTT. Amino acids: CSARRGGSKVEKLFF.